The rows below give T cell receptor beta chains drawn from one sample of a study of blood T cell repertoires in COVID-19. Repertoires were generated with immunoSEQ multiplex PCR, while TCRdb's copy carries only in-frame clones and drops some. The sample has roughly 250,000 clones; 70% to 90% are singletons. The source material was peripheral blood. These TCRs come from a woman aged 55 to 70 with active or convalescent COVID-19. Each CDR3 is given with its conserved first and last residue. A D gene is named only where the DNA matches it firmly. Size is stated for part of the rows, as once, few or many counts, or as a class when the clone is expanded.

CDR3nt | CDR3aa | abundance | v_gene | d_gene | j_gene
TGTGCCAGCAGTTCCGGGACAGCGGTTTACACCTTC | CASSSGTAVYTF | NA | TRBV2 | TRBD1 | TRBJ1-2
TGTGCCTGGAGTGTACAAGGGGTGGACTATGGCTACACCTTC | CAWSVQGVDYGYTF | NA | TRBV30 | NA | TRBJ1-2
TGTGCCAGCAGCGTCTGGAGCACTAATGAAAAACTGTTTTTT | CASSVWSTNEKLFF | NA | TRBV2 | NA | TRBJ1-4
TGTGCCAGCAGACTGGGACTATCACTAGAATTTGACACCATATATTTT | CASRLGLSLEFDTIYF | NA | TRBV7-9 | NA | TRBJ1-3
TGCGCCAGCAGCTTGGGGCCTTACCGGGGGAGCACAGATACGCAGTATTTT | CASSLGPYRGSTDTQYF | few | TRBV5-1 | NA | TRBJ2-3
TGTGCCAGCAGCTCGACTAGATCTCAAGAGACCCAGTACTTC | CASSSTRSQETQYF | NA | TRBV7-9 | NA | TRBJ2-5
TGCGCCAGCAGAAAGAACCGGAAGACAGGGGCAGCGGGTTCACCCCTCCACTTT | CASRKNRKTGAAGSPLHF | NA | TRBV5-1 | TRBD1 | TRBJ1-6
TGTGCCACCAGCAGGTTTCAGGGGGCCGGCTATGGCTACACCTTC | CATSRFQGAGYGYTF | NA | TRBV15 | TRBD1 | TRBJ1-2
TGTGCCAGCAGCTTCTTCGGGAGGGCCGTGGAGCAGTTCTTC | CASSFFGRAVEQFF | NA | TRBV11-3 | TRBD2 | TRBJ2-1
TGTGCCAGCAGTTTACAGGGAGGGGAGCCCCAGCATTTT | CASSLQGGEPQHF | NA | TRBV12-3/TRBV12-4 | NA | TRBJ1-5
TGTGCCAGCAGAGCAAACAGGGGTCCTAATGAAAAACTGTTTTTT | CASRANRGPNEKLFF | NA | TRBV27 | TRBD1 | TRBJ1-4
TGTGCCAGCAGCGCAAGGGCAGGGGGGAGAGATACGCAGTATTTT | CASSARAGGRDTQYF | NA | TRBV2 | NA | TRBJ2-3
TGTGCCAGCAGTACGGGGGGGAACTACAATCAGCCCCAGCATTTT | CASSTGGNYNQPQHF | NA | TRBV27 | NA | TRBJ1-5
TGTGCCAGCAGCTTAGCGTGGGACAGGGCAGTAGATACGCAGTATTTT | CASSLAWDRAVDTQYF | NA | TRBV7-8 | TRBD1 | TRBJ2-3
TGTGCCAGCAGCTCCTCGGAGATTTATAATTCACCCCTCCACTTT | CASSSSEIYNSPLHF | NA | TRBV11-2 | NA | TRBJ1-6
TGTGCCAGCAGCGAGGCCTCCGGGGAGCTGTTTTTT | CASSEASGELFF | NA | TRBV11-2 | NA | TRBJ2-2
TGTGCCAGCAGCCAAGGGCCTGGTGAGCAGTTCTTC | CASSQGPGEQFF | once | TRBV3-1/TRBV3-2 | NA | TRBJ2-1
TGTGCCAGCAGATTCTCAGGGGCCGATAATTCACCCCTCCACTTT | CASRFSGADNSPLHF | NA | TRBV5-5 | NA | TRBJ1-6
TGTGCCAGCAGCTTGCTTCAGGGTCTATATAATTCACCCCTCCACTTT | CASSLLQGLYNSPLHF | NA | TRBV5-4 | NA | TRBJ1-6
TGTGCCAGTAGTATGGCGGGACAGGAGCAGTTCTTC | CASSMAGQEQFF | NA | TRBV19 | NA | TRBJ2-1
TGCGCCAGCAGCTTGGAGGGGACAATCAATCAGCCCCAGCATTTT | CASSLEGTINQPQHF | NA | TRBV5-1 | NA | TRBJ1-5
TGTGCCAGCAGTGAAGAGCGGACAGGGTTGACAGATACGCAGTATTTT | CASSEERTGLTDTQYF | once | TRBV6-1 | TRBD1 | TRBJ2-3
TGTGCCAGCAGCGTAGAGGGGAGCGGGGGATACAATGAGCAGTTCTTC | CASSVEGSGGYNEQFF | NA | TRBV9 | TRBD2 | TRBJ2-1
TGCGCCAGCACTCCAGAACAGGGGACGAACACCGGGGAGCTGTTTTTT | CASTPEQGTNTGELFF | NA | TRBV10-2 | TRBD1 | TRBJ2-2
TGTGCCAGCAGCCGGACTAGCGGGAGTTACGAGCAGTACTTC | CASSRTSGSYEQYF | NA | TRBV7-2 | TRBD2 | TRBJ2-7
TGTGCCAGTAGTATCCCTCCCGCAGGGGGTTCTGGAAACACCATATATTTT | CASSIPPAGGSGNTIYF | few | TRBV19 | TRBD1 | TRBJ1-3
TGCAGCGTTGAAGCCGGGAGAAACACTGAAGCTTTCTTT | CSVEAGRNTEAFF | NA | TRBV29-1 | NA | TRBJ1-1
TGTGCCAGCAGGGGGCTAGCGGGATCCTACAATGAGCAGTTCTTC | CASRGLAGSYNEQFF | NA | TRBV2 | TRBD2 | TRBJ2-1
TGCGCCAGCAGCCCAAGGCCTAGCGGGGACCAAGAGACCCAGTACTTC | CASSPRPSGDQETQYF | NA | TRBV5-1 | TRBD2 | TRBJ2-5
TGTGCCAGCAGCTTGGGGGGAGGAGAAAAACTGTTTTTT | CASSLGGGEKLFF | NA | TRBV7-9 | NA | TRBJ1-4
TGTGCCACCAGCACTGACAGAAACTCTGGAAACACCATATATTTT | CATSTDRNSGNTIYF | NA | TRBV15 | NA | TRBJ1-3
TGTGCCAGCAGTCTAGACAGGACCAATGAAAAACTGTTTTTT | CASSLDRTNEKLFF | NA | TRBV6-6 | NA | TRBJ1-4
TGTGCCAGCAGCCAAGCAGGAGGACTAGGGGAGGATACGCAGTATTTT | CASSQAGGLGEDTQYF | NA | TRBV4-2 | TRBD2 | TRBJ2-3
TGTGCCAGCAGTCGGAACACCGGGGAGCTGTTTTTT | CASSRNTGELFF | NA | TRBV6-5 | NA | TRBJ2-2
TGTGCCGGACAGAGTAATGAAAAACTGTTTTTT | CAGQSNEKLFF | NA | TRBV6-6 | NA | TRBJ1-4
TGCGCCAGCTCCACCTCGAGCTCCTACAATGAGCAGTTCTTC | CASSTSSSYNEQFF | NA | TRBV5-1 | NA | TRBJ2-1
TGTGCCAGCAGCTCGCGGGTGGGTGAAAGTTCACCCCTCCACTTT | CASSSRVGESSPLHF | NA | TRBV11-2 | NA | TRBJ1-6
TGTGCCAGCTCACCAATCGGACTAGCCAAAAACATTCAGTACTTC | CASSPIGLAKNIQYF | NA | TRBV18 | NA | TRBJ2-4
TGTGCCAGCTCACCACCTTTGATGGGAGGGAGCACTGAAGCTTTCTTT | CASSPPLMGGSTEAFF | NA | TRBV18 | NA | TRBJ1-1
TGTGCCAGCAGTCGAGGGGGTTCTGGAAACACCATATATTTT | CASSRGGSGNTIYF | NA | TRBV28 | NA | TRBJ1-3
TGTGCCAGTAAAGACAGGGGGACCTATGGCTACACCTTC | CASKDRGTYGYTF | NA | TRBV19 | TRBD1 | TRBJ1-2
TGTGCCAGCAGTTTGGGCCGTGGGGAGCAGTACTTC | CASSLGRGEQYF | few | TRBV12-3/TRBV12-4 | NA | TRBJ2-7
TGTGCCAGCAGTTTTAGCAGGGGACGACCGAATTCACCCCTCCACTTT | CASSFSRGRPNSPLHF | NA | TRBV27 | NA | TRBJ1-6
TGTGCCAGCAGCGTAGGGGGACAGACTCTTTACGAGCAGTACTTC | CASSVGGQTLYEQYF | few | TRBV9 | TRBD1 | TRBJ2-7
TGTGCCAGCAGTTTATTGGGAGGGCTACGATACGAGCAGTACTTC | CASSLLGGLRYEQYF | few | TRBV28 | TRBD2 | TRBJ2-7
TGTGCCAGCAGCCAAGCTAATCAGCCCCAGCATTTT | CASSQANQPQHF | NA | TRBV3-1/TRBV3-2 | NA | TRBJ1-5
TGTGCCAGCAGCTTCAGGGGATCCGAGACCCAGTACTTC | CASSFRGSETQYF | NA | TRBV5-6 | NA | TRBJ2-5
TGTGCCAGCAGCTACGGGACTAGCGGACCTAATGAGCAGTTCTTC | CASSYGTSGPNEQFF | NA | TRBV7-6 | TRBD2 | TRBJ2-1
TGTGCCAGCAGTGAAACAGTACCGTATGAAGCTTTCTTT | CASSETVPYEAFF | NA | TRBV2 | NA | TRBJ1-1
TGCGCCAGCAGTGCTGGACTAGCGGAGATAACAGATACGCAGTATTTT | CASSAGLAEITDTQYF | NA | TRBV10-1 | TRBD2 | TRBJ2-3
TGTGCCAGCAGCATCCCTAGCGGGAGGGGCCAAGAGACCCAGTACTTC | CASSIPSGRGQETQYF | NA | TRBV7-9 | TRBD2 | TRBJ2-5
TGTGCCAGCAGCTCGGCCTGGGACAGCGAAAGCACAGATACGCAGTATTTT | CASSSAWDSESTDTQYF | NA | TRBV28 | TRBD1 | TRBJ2-3
TGTGCCAGCAGCCTCGACAGGGGGCGCACAGATACGCAGTATTTT | CASSLDRGRTDTQYF | NA | TRBV11-1 | TRBD1 | TRBJ2-3